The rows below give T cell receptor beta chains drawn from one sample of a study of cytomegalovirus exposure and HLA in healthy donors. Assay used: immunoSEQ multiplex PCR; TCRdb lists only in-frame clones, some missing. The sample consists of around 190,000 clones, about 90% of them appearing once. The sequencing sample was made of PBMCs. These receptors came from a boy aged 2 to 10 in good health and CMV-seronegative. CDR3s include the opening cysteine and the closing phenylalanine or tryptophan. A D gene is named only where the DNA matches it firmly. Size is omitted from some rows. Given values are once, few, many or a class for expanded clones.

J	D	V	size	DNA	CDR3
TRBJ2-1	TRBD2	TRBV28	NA	TGTGCCAGCAGTCCCGGGACTAGCGGGAGTGGGAATGAGCAGTTCTTC	CASSPGTSGSGNEQFF
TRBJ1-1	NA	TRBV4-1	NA	TGCGCCAGCAGCCAAGAGCGGGTGAACACTGAAGCTTTCTTT	CASSQERVNTEAFF
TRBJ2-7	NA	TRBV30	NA	TGTGCCCGAGGACACGGTCCCTACGAGCAGTACTTC	CARGHGPYEQYF
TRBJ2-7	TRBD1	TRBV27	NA	TGTGCCAGCAGTCCCTTTCCACCCAGACAGGGGGATACCTACGAGCAGTACTTC	CASSPFPPRQGDTYEQYF
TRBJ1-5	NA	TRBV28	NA	TGTGCCAGCAAATGGGACACCCTTAGCAATCAGCCCCAGCATTTT	CASKWDTLSNQPQHF
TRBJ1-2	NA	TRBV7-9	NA	TGTGCCAGCAGCTTAGGTGTGGGGAGTGGCTACACCTTC	CASSLGVGSGYTF
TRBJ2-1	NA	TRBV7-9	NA	TGTGCCAGCAGTCGGAGAGCGGGCTCTTCCTACAATGAGCAGTTCTTC	CASSRRAGSSYNEQFF
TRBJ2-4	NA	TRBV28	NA	TGTGCCAGCGGCCCGGGCAGCGGAAACATTCAGTACTTC	CASGPGSGNIQYF
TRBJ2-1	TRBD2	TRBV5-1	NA	TGCGCCACCCGAGACGTAGCGGGGGGGGTAGTAAGGGAGCAGTTCTTC	CATRDVAGGVVREQFF
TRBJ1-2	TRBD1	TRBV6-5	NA	TGTGCCAGCAGTACACGGACAGGGAAGGGCTATGGCTACACCTTC	CASSTRTGKGYGYTF
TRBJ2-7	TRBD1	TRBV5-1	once	TGCGCCAGCAACAACCCCAGCGGACAGGGAAACCCCCTCTTCTACGAGCAGTACTTC	CASNNPSGQGNPLFYEQYF
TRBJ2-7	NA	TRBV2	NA	TGTGCCAGCAGTGAAGGGTCCGCACTTTCCTACGAGCAGTACTTC	CASSEGSALSYEQYF
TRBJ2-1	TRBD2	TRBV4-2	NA	TGTGCCAGCAGCCAAGTTAGCGGGGGGGCTTCCAATGAGCAGTTCTTC	CASSQVSGGASNEQFF
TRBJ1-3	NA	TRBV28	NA	TGTGCCAGCAGTTCAGGGACACACTCTGGAAACACCATATATTTT	CASSSGTHSGNTIYF
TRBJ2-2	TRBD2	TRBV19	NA	TGTGCCAGTAGTATTTCGGGACTACCTAACACCGGGGAGCTGTTTTTT	CASSISGLPNTGELFF
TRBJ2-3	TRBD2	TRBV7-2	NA	TGTGCCAGCAGCCCAAACCCCGTGCTAGCGGGGGCGGCCGGGGATACGCAGTATTTT	CASSPNPVLAGAAGDTQYF
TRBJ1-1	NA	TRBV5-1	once	TGCGCCAGCAGCCCAGGGGAGTCTGAAGCTTTCTTT	CASSPGESEAFF
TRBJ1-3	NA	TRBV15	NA	TGTGCCACCGCAGGGCCCTCTGGAAACACCATATATTTT	CATAGPSGNTIYF
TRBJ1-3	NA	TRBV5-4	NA	TGTGCCAGCAGCTTGGGGCAGGAAGACACCATATATTTT	CASSLGQEDTIYF
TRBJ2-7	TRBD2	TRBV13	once	TGTGCCAGCAGCTATAGCGGGCCGTCGTCATTGAGCTCCTACGAGCAGTACTTC	CASSYSGPSSLSSYEQYF
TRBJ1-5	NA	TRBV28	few	TGTGCCAGCATCCTAGGGGGTGGGAGCAATCAGCCCCAGCATTTT	CASILGGGSNQPQHF
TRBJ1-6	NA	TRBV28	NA	TGTGCCAGCAGTTTACGGCGGGATAATTCACCCCTCCACTTT	CASSLRRDNSPLHF
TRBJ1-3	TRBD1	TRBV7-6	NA	TGTGCCAGCAGCCCACCGGGGACAGGGGCCTCCGCTGGAAACACCATATATTTT	CASSPPGTGASAGNTIYF
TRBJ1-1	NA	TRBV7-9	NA	TGTGCCAGCAGCTCGACAGAGAACACTGAAGCTTTCTTT	CASSSTENTEAFF
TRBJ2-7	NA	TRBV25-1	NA	TGTGCCAGCAGTACCACCCTGACTTATAGCTCCTACGAGCAGTACTTC	CASSTTLTYSSYEQYF
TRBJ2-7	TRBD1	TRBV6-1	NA	TGTGCCAGCAGGAGGCCCGGGACAGGGTCCTACGAGCAGTACTTC	CASRRPGTGSYEQYF
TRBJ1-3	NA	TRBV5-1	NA	TGCGCCAGCAGCTTGGCCGGGAACTCTGGAAACACCATATATTTT	CASSLAGNSGNTIYF
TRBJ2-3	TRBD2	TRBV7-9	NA	TGTGCCAGCAGCCCGGGACTAGCGGATTCCGATACGCAGTATTTT	CASSPGLADSDTQYF
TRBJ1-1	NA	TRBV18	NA	TGTGCCAGCTCACCATGGGAGAGTGACACTGAAGCTTCCTTT	CASSPWESDTEASF
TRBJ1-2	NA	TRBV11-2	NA	TGTGCCAGCAGCGGTCTTACAGGATCCTATGGCTACACCTTC	CASSGLTGSYGYTF
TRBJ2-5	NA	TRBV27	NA	TGTGCCAGCAGTCCTTTGGACTCCCAAGAGACCCAGTACTTC	CASSPLDSQETQYF
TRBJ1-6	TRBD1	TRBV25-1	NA	TGTGCCACCAACCCGGACAGGGGTAATTCACCCCTCCACTTT	CATNPDRGNSPLHF
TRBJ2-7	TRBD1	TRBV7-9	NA	TGTGCCAGCAGCAATGGACAGGAATTGTCCTACGAGCAGTACTTC	CASSNGQELSYEQYF
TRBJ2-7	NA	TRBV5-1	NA	TGCGCCAGCAGCTTGGCAGGTGATCGCTACGAGCAGTACTTC	CASSLAGDRYEQYF
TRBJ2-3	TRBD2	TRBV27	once	TGTGCCAGCACCCCAAGGACTAGCGGGAGGGCCCTTCTAAGCACAGATACGCAGTATTTT	CASTPRTSGRALLSTDTQYF
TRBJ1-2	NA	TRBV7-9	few	TGTGCCAGCAGCTTAGTGCCGGGAACAGACTATGGCTACACCTTC	CASSLVPGTDYGYTF
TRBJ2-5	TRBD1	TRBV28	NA	TGTGCCAGCAGTAACTACAGGGGGGTCATCGAGACCCAGTACTTC	CASSNYRGVIETQYF
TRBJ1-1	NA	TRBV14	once	TGTGCCAGCAGCCGTACTAGGAACACTGAAGCTTTCTTT	CASSRTRNTEAFF
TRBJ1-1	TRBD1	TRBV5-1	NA	TGCGCCAGCAGCTTGGCGCAGAGGGGACAGGGGATGAACACTGAAGCTTTCTTT	CASSLAQRGQGMNTEAFF
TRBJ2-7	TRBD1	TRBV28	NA	TGTGCCAGCTCAAGCCCGCCGGGACAGGGGTCCTACGAGCAGTACTTC	CASSSPPGQGSYEQYF
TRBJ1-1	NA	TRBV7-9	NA	TGTGCCAGCAGCTTAGCCAGGGAAATCCCCTTTATGAACACTGAAGCTTTCTTT	CASSLAREIPFMNTEAFF
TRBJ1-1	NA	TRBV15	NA	TGTGCCACCAGCAAACGTGTAACTGACACTGAAGCTTTCTTT	CATSKRVTDTEAFF
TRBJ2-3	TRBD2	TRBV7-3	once	TGTGCCAGCCGCCGGGCGGGAGGGCCCGATACGCAGTATTTT	CASRRAGGPDTQYF
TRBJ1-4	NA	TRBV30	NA	TGTGCCGGACTCCACCCTTCTCCTGCAACTAATGAAAAACTGTTTTTT	CAGLHPSPATNEKLFF
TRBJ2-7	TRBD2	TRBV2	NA	TGTGCCAGCAGGCCCAAGGCCGGGGGGTCCCACGAGCAGTACTTC	CASRPKAGGSHEQYF
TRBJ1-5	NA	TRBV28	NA	TGTGCCAGCAGTTCCCCGACAGGATCTAGTAATCAGCCCCAGCATTTT	CASSSPTGSSNQPQHF
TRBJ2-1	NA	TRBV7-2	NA	TGTGCCAGCAGCTTAGCCAGGGGACCCTACAATGAGCAGTTCTTC	CASSLARGPYNEQFF
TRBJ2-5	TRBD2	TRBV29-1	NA	TGCAGCGTCCTCCCCAAGCGGGAGCGAGAGACCCAGTACTTC	CSVLPKRERETQYF
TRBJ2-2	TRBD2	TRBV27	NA	TGTGCCAGCAGTTTTTTATCGAGCGGGGGGGCCGGGGAGCTGTTTTTT	CASSFLSSGGAGELFF
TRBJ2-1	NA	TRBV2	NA	TGTGCCAGCAATCTTTGGGAGGAGCAGTTCTTC	CASNLWEEQFF
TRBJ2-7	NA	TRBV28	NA	TGTGCCAGCAGCCCCTTTTATGAGCAGTACTTC	CASSPFYEQYF
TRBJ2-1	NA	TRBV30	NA	TGTGCCTGGAGTGTTCCCAGCGGCACCTACAATGAGCAGTTCTTC	CAWSVPSGTYNEQFF
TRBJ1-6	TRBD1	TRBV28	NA	TGTGCCAGCAGTTTCGCGGACAGGGATGTTTCACCCCTCCACTTT	CASSFADRDVSPLHF
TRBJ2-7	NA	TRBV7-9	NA	TGTTCCAGCAGCTTCCTTAGACAGGGAGGCGAGCAGTACTTC	CSSSFLRQGGEQYF
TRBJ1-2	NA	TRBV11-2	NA	TGTGCCAGCAGCAACAGGATGCTGGGCTACACCTTC	CASSNRMLGYTF
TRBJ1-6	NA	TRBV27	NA	TGTGCCAGCTGCCGGACAGCGTATAATTCACCCCTCCACTTT	CASCRTAYNSPLHF
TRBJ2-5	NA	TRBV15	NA	TGTGCCACCAGCAGAGATGTAGCTAGTGAGACCCAGTACTTC	CATSRDVASETQYF